These 32 T cell receptor beta chains were sequenced from one sample in a study of CD8+ T cells in alopecia areata. Sequencing relied on a cDNA template that was reverse transcribed from extracted RNA. Profiling relied on immunoSEQ multiplex PCR, and the TCRdb table lists in-frame clones only, not all of them. The sample includes about 180,000 clones, roughly 59% of them seen just once. The source was CD4+ T cells sorted from blood, collected at week 0. The receptors come from a human donor with alopecia areata.

This clone was observed a handful of times. Other DNA sequences from this sample encode an identical CDR3 as well. The chain carries TRBV30 and TRBJ1-5; 8 positions match TRBD1. In germline, CDR1 is GTSNPN, CDR2 SVGIG (reference sequence). The CDR3 has 13 amino acids. V shed 3 bases, J shed 3 bases, and the junction held 1 base outside the gene matches. The CDR3 nucleotides are TGTGCCTGGAGGACAGGGGACAATCAGCCCCAGCATTTT. It is translated as CAWRTGDNQPQHF.

V usage is TRBV30 and J usage is TRBJ2-7; the D is unclear. The CDR3 length is 10 residues. From germline, CDR1 is GTSNPN and CDR2 SVGIG (reference sequence). Trimming stripped 5 bases from V and 4 bases from J, with 6 bases between. The CDR3 loop reads CAWGKYEQYF. CDR3 coding DNA: TGTGCCTGGGGGAAATACGAGCAGTACTTC.

The J gene is TRBJ1-6, the V gene TRBV2; D gene ambiguous. Germline CDR1 is SNHLY and CDR2 is FYNNEI. The CDR3 contains 15 residues. V dropped 1 base and J dropped 7 bases, with 11 bases sitting between them. As DNA, the CDR3 is TGTGCCAGCAGTGAAGTTCCGGGAAAGAATTCACCCCTCCACTTT. Protein: CASSEVPGKNSPLHF.

The sample holds a few counts of this clone. The genes are TRBV29-1 and TRBJ1-1, with TRBD1 as a possible D gene (5 bases). The ends were cut back, 5 bases at V and 4 bases at J, with 17 bases in the middle. The CDR3 has 14 amino acids. CDR1 and CDR2 from the germline V gene are SQVTM and ANQGSEA. This CDR3 reads CSVFRGAGATEAFF. The CDR3 nucleotides read TGCAGCGTTTTTCGTGGGGCCGGGGCCACTGAAGCTTTCTTT.

This clone showed up just a few times. This chain uses TRBV4-3 with TRBJ2-7, with TRBD2 matching 10 bases. Germline V CDR1 and CDR2: LGHNA, YSLEER. V lost 4 bases, J lost 3 bases, and 9 bases stayed unmatched. CDR3 length: 16 amino acids. The CDR3 reads CASSPGLAAGSYEQYF. The DNA of the CDR3 is TGCGCCAGCAGCCCCGGACTAGCGGCAGGAAGCTACGAGCAGTACTTC.

In this sample, this clone turned up a few times. The chain has TRBV29-1 and TRBJ2-5; TRBD1 agrees at 8 bases. V dropped 6 bases and J dropped 4; count of bases not matched to a gene: 7. Germline V gives CDR1 SQVTM, CDR2 ANQGSEA. CDR3 length equals 13 residues. The CDR3 sequence: CSVHAGGGETQYF. The CDR3 DNA sequence: TGCAGCGTGCACGCAGGGGGCGGAGAGACCCAGTACTTC. The whole variable domain, remainder taken from reference TRBV29-1 and TRBJ2-5, is SAVISQKPSRDICQRGTSLTIQCQVDSQVTMMFWYRQQPGQSLTLIATANQGSEATYESGFVIDKFPISRPNLTFSTLTVSNMSPEDSSIYLCSVHAGGGETQYFGPGTRLLVL.

The V call is TRBV14, the J call TRBJ2-7; D is perhaps TRBD2 (6 bases). Germline loops: CDR1 SGHDN, CDR2 FVKESK. V was shortened by 2 bases and J by 2 bases, with 13 bases between the two germline ends. The CDR3 covers 15 residues. The CDR3, as DNA: TGTGCCAGCAGCCAATCCGTGGGGGGACCCTACGAGCAGTACTTC. It specifies CASSQSVGGPYEQYF.

The table lists this clone with a few counts. The rearrangement links TRBV2 to TRBJ2-3; the D is unclear. The CDR3 runs to 15 residues. Germline values: CDR1 SNHLY, CDR2 FYNNEI. V gave up 4 bases and J gave up 0 bases, with 11 bases separating them. CDR3 nucleotide sequence: TGTGCCAGCAGTGGGACGGTAGCTAGCACAGATACGCAGTATTTT. As protein: CASSGTVASTDTQYF.

This chain joins TRBV29-1 and TRBJ2-3; D uncertain. V was trimmed by 1 base and J by 1 base, leaving 12 bases between them. The CDR3 extends over 15 amino acids. Germline lookup yields CDR1 SQVTM and CDR2 ANQGSEA. CDR3 in amino acids: CSVEVAAGRTDTQYF. The CDR3 DNA follows: TGCAGCGTTGAAGTCGCGGCTGGGCGCACAGATACGCAGTATTTT.

A remark on this clone: Different DNA sequences within this sample yield the same CDR3. The V and J genes are TRBV29-1 and TRBJ1-1; D is uncertain. There are 13 residues in the CDR3. V was pared by 4 bases and J by 2 bases, with 11 bases between. Germline loops: CDR1 SQVTM, CDR2 ANQGSEA. CDR3 DNA sequence: TGCAGCGTTGTTCCCCGTCTCAACACTGAAGCTTTCTTT. Translating gives CSVVPRLNTEAFF.

This clone came up once. The CDR3 loop reads CASSQDSGLNYGYTF. CDR3 in DNA: TGCGCCAGCAGCCAAGATTCAGGGCTTAACTATGGCTACACCTTC. V gene TRBV4-3 combines with J gene TRBJ1-2; D might be TRBD1 (5 bases). CDR3 size: 15 residues. CDR1 LGHNA and CDR2 YSLEER come from the germline V gene. V lost 0 bases to trimming and J lost 1 base, with 9 bases between them.

The chain recombines TRBV2 with TRBJ1-1; D gene ambiguous. Looked up from germline, CDR1 is SNHLY and CDR2 is FYNNEI. This CDR3 region has 14 residues. Trimming stripped 4 bases from V and 5 bases from J, with 14 bases between. CDR3 residues: CASSVRTGRTEAFF. CDR3 bases: TGTGCCAGCAGTGTAAGGACTGGTCGGACTGAAGCTTTCTTT. Drawing the rest from reference TRBV2 and TRBJ1-1, the complete variable domain is EPEVTQTPSHQVTQMGQEVILRCVPISNHLYFYWYRQILGQKVEFLVSFYNNEISEKSEIFDDQFSVERPDGSNFTLKIRSTKLEDSAMYFCASSVRTGRTEAFFGQGTRLTVV.

The sample holds one count of this clone. DNA for the CDR3: TGTGCCAGCAGCGTAACAGGAGTCTCCTCTGGGGCCAACGTCCTGACTTTC. It yields the protein CASSVTGVSSGANVLTF. J is TRBJ2-6 and V is TRBV9, with a possible D match to TRBD1 (5 bases). Germline V gene data show CDR1 as SGDLS and CDR2 as YYNGEE. The CDR3 covers 17 residues. V dropped 1 base and J dropped 0 bases, with 11 bases sitting between them.

This chain connects TRBV7-2 to TRBJ2-5, with TRBD1 matching over 7 bases. This CDR3 spans 16 amino acids. Germline values: CDR1 SGHTA, CDR2 FQGNSA. Trimming took 3 bases from V and 5 from J; bases not matched to a gene: 12. In DNA form, the CDR3 reads TGTGCCAGCAGCTTGCTAGCTATACAACAGGGGGAGACCCAGTACTTC. This codes for CASSLLAIQQGETQYF.

The genes are TRBV9 and TRBJ2-7; D is unresolved. Germline V gene sequence: CDR1 SGDLS, CDR2 YYNGEE. V was cut by 0 bases and J by 6 bases, with 7 bases left in between. The CDR3 runs to 12 residues. DNA of the CDR3: TGTGCCAGCAGCGTAGTTAGTCCCGAGCAGTACTTC. Residues: CASSVVSPEQYF.

This rearrangement joins TRBV30 to TRBJ2-4; D gene uncertain. The CDR3 has 14 amino acids. Per the germline V gene, CDR1 is GTSNPN and CDR2 is SVGIG (reference sequence). Trimming left V 0 bases short and J 2 bases short, with 8 bases between. The DNA for the CDR3 is TGTGCCTGGAGTGTACACGGAACCAAAAACATTCAGTACTTC. Amino acids: CAWSVHGTKNIQYF.

J is TRBJ2-2 and V is TRBV15, with no clear D. This CDR3 has 13 amino acids. CDR1 and CDR2 from the germline V gene are LNHNV and YYDKDF (reference sequence). The V and J ends lost 0 bases and 6 bases respectively, with 5 bases between them. CDR3 amino acids: CATSRDQAGELFF. The DNA for the CDR3 is TGTGCCACCAGCAGAGATCAGGCCGGGGAGCTGTTTTTT.

The V call is TRBV29-1, the J call TRBJ2-1; D unclear. V dropped 5 bases and J dropped 7 bases, with 9 bases sitting between them. This CDR3 is built from 11 residues. Germline assignment: CDR1 SQVTM and CDR2 ANQGSEA. The chain's CDR3 is CSVSPANEQFF. The CDR3 coding sequence is TGCAGCGTTTCCCCTGCTAATGAGCAGTTCTTC.

The chain carries TRBV6-5 and TRBJ1-1; 8 bases match TRBD1. Germline assignment: CDR1 MNHEY and CDR2 SVGAGI. V was clipped by 0 bases and J by 1 base; unmatched bases: 1. The CDR3 contains 15 residues. For the CDR3, the DNA is TGTGCCAGCAGTTACTCGGGACAGGCGAACACTGAAGCTTTCTTT. Amino acids: CASSYSGQANTEAFF.

This clone has just one count. DNA of the CDR3: TGTGCCTGGAGTCTTCGGATACTAGCCAAAAACATTCAGTACTTC. This gives the protein CAWSLRILAKNIQYF. The rearrangement joins TRBV30 to TRBJ2-4; unclear D gene. V dropped 2 bases and J dropped 0 bases, with 11 bases sitting between them. The CDR3 runs to 15 residues. Germline CDR1 and CDR2: GTSNPN and SVGIG (reference sequence).

This sequence joins TRBV5-4 and TRBJ2-3; TRBD1 matches at 8 bases. The V gene end was trimmed by 6 bases and the J gene end by 4 bases; junction bases not matched to a gene: 10. Germline V lookup: CDR1 SGHNT, CDR2 YYREEE (reference sequence). This CDR3 is built from 15 residues. CDR3 loop: CASTDRRQGSDTQYF. In nucleotides, the CDR3 is TGTGCCAGCACCGACCGTCGACAGGGGTCAGATACGCAGTATTTT. Looking up the rest from reference TRBV5-4 and TRBJ2-3 gives the full variable domain: ETGVTQSPTHLIKTRGQQVTLRCSSQSGHNTVSWYQQALGQGPQFIFQYYREEENGRGNFPPRFSGLQFPNYSSELNVNALELDDSALYLCASTDRRQGSDTQYFGPGTRLTVL.

The chain has TRBV5-6 and TRBJ1-2, with 9 bases lining up with TRBD1. Germline V gene sequence: CDR1 SGHDT, CDR2 YYEEEE. The CDR3 is made up of 13 amino acids. V was pared by 4 bases and J by 6 bases, with 4 bases of the junction left unmatched. CDR3: CASSGDRGDGYTF. The DNA for the CDR3 is TGTGCCAGCAGCGGCGACAGGGGGGATGGCTACACCTTC.

The genes are TRBV11-3 and TRBJ2-1; the D is unclear. V was pared by 5 bases and J by 5 bases, with 4 bases between. This CDR3 comprises 11 residues. CDR1 is SGHNT and CDR2 is YENEEA in the germline V gene. CDR3 sequence (DNA): TGTGCCAGCAGCGCTGACAATGAGCAGTTCTTC. This gives the protein CASSADNEQFF.

The chain couples TRBV6-6 to TRBJ2-7; TRBD2 might be the D (5 bases). The length of the CDR3 is 11 residues. Germline V CDR1 and CDR2: MNHNY, SVGAGI (reference sequence). V was trimmed by 6 bases and J by 6 bases, leaving 9 bases between them. The CDR3 bases are TGTGCCAGCAGGTCTGAGGGCGAGCAGTACTTC. It translates to CASRSEGEQYF.

V usage is TRBV29-1 and J usage is TRBJ1-1, with D possibly matching TRBD1 (6 bases). The germline V gene has CDR1 SQVTM and CDR2 ANQGSEA. The V end lost 7 bases, the J end lost 0 bases, and 15 bases lay between the germline ends. CDR3 length: 14 residues. CDR3 sequence: CSAREGGMNTEAFF. The DNA for the CDR3 is TGCAGCGCACGGGAAGGGGGGATGAACACTGAAGCTTTCTTT. The variable domain in full, completed from reference TRBV29-1 and TRBJ1-1, reads SAVISQKPSRDICQRGTSLTIQCQVDSQVTMMFWYRQQPGQSLTLIATANQGSEATYESGFVIDKFPISRPNLTFSTLTVSNMSPEDSSIYLCSAREGGMNTEAFFGQGTRLTVV.

V gene TRBV7-3 combines with J gene TRBJ2-3, with D uncertain. Trimming left V 2 bases short and J 1 base short, with 7 bases between. There are 14 residues in the CDR3. Per germline, CDR1 SGHTA and CDR2 FQGTGA. The CDR3 DNA reads TGTGCCAGCAGCTTACGGCTGGGCACAGATACGCAGTATTTT. Translated: CASSLRLGTDTQYF.

V and J are TRBV2 and TRBJ2-7, with 9 bases identical to TRBD1. This CDR3 spans 14 amino acids. CDR1 is SNHLY, CDR2 FYNNEI, per germline. The trim removed 8 bases at V and 12 bases at J, leaving 17 bases unmatched. The CDR3 DNA reads TGTGCCAGCCGCCCCGGGACAGGGTTACCTAGACGGTACTTC. Encoded protein: CASRPGTGLPRRYF. Combining the CDR3 with reference TRBV2 and TRBJ2-7 gives the whole variable domain EPEVTQTPSHQVTQMGQEVILRCVPISNHLYFYWYRQILGQKVEFLVSFYNNEISEKSEIFDDQFSVERPDGSNFTLKIRSTKLEDSAMYFCASRPGTGLPRRYFGPGTRLTVT.

The rearrangement uses TRBV30 and TRBJ2-1; D gene unclear. The ends were cut back, 4 bases at V and 0 bases at J, with 10 bases in the middle. CDR1 is GTSNPN and CDR2 is SVGIG in the germline V gene (reference sequence). This CDR3 region has 14 residues. This CDR3 is CAWKYPSSYNEQFF. CDR3 sequence (DNA): TGTGCCTGGAAGTACCCGAGCTCCTACAATGAGCAGTTCTTC.

J is TRBJ2-1 and V is TRBV30; no clear D gene. This CDR3 contains 11 residues. Between the trimmed V and J ends, which lost 2 bases and 6 bases, there was a span of 5 bases. CDR1 and CDR2 from the germline V gene are GTSNPN and SVGIG (reference sequence). DNA of the CDR3: TGTGCCTGGAGTTTTGGCAATGAGCAGTTCTTC. This encodes CAWSFGNEQFF.

The V call is TRBV12-5, the J call TRBJ2-7, with 8 bases aligning to TRBD1. The CDR3 sequence is 15 residues long. V dropped 1 base and J dropped 6; count of bases not matched to a gene: 8. The V gene's germline CDR1 is LGHNT and CDR2 FRNRAP. The CDR3, as DNA: TGTGCTAGTGGTTTGGAACCGGGACAGGCGAGCGAGCAGTACTTC. It yields the protein CASGLEPGQASEQYF. Together with reference TRBV12-5 and TRBJ2-7, the CDR3 gives the full variable domain: DARVTQTPRHKVTEMGQEVTMRCQPILGHNTVFWYRQTMMQGLELLAYFRNRAPLDDSGMPKDRFSAEMPDATLATLKIQPSEPRDSAVYFCASGLEPGQASEQYFGPGTRLTVT.

This chain joins TRBV6-1 and TRBJ2-1, with D possibly being TRBD2 (5 bases). Trimming left V 7 bases short and J 7 bases short, with 14 bases between. CDR1 is MNHNS and CDR2 is SASEGT in the germline V gene. There are 13 residues in the CDR3. The CDR3 coding sequence is TGTGCCAGCATGGACTTCCTGAGGAATGAGCAGTTCTTC. Its translation is CASMDFLRNEQFF.

The chain uses TRBV12-5 and TRBJ1-2; TRBD1 agrees at 7 bases. This CDR3 has 13 residues. Germline CDR1 LGHNT, CDR2 FRNRAP. The V gene end was trimmed by 0 bases and the J gene end by 8 bases; junction bases not matched to a gene: 3. The CDR3 DNA is TGTGCTAGTGGTTTGGTACCAGGGGGAGGCTACACCTTC. This translates into CASGLVPGGGYTF.